This entry concerns a single T cell receptor beta chain. Its antigen is currently unknown. This entry belongs to a study of shared clonotypes between healthy human individuals. Study-level results: Against clonotypes common to all four donors, non-shared ones had lower generation probabilities.

This was a deep-level run. The authors distributed each subset's genomic DNA evenly over several immunoSEQ plates. Sequenced by immunoSEQ multiplex PCR; TCRdb stores in-frame clones only, minus some. The sample includes roughly 700,000 clones, 74% of them seen just once. V was clipped by 6 bases and J by 7 bases; unmatched bases: 11. Germline loops: CDR1 MDHEN, CDR2 SYDVKM. This CDR3 spans 14 amino acids. The authors divided CD4+ cells into CD45RA+ naive and CD45RA-negative memory subsets. The receptor was isolated from a young woman in good health. J is TRBJ2-7 and V is TRBV28; the match to TRBD2 covers 8 bases. Input material: memory CD4+ T cells sorted from blood. Subset here: CD45RA-negative fraction. The CDR3 DNA sequence: TGTGCCAGCAGCTCCGCCCACCGCGGGAGGGAGCAGTACTTC. As protein: CASSSAHRGREQYF.